The 25 T cell receptor beta chains listed next were all sequenced from one sample in a study of regulatory T cells in long-lasting Graves disease. Arm-PCR with iRepertoire HTBI primers amplified the CDR3 regions for these TCR beta libraries. MiXCR, applied by TCRdb to the multiplex PCR reads, yields one record per CDR3 protein. The top ten clones hold about 13% of a sample with roughly 400,000 distinct CDR3 sequences, roughly 21% of them seen once. Time point denoted: persistent/refractory GD, antithyroid drugs over 5 years with positive TRAb. PBMC RNA was the source of the TCR library. Sequences were derived from peripheral blood mononuclear cells (PBMCs), sampled when the disease was refractory, from a patient treated with antithyroid drugs. The receptors come from a female donor with Graves disease.

This clonotype was seen repeatedly, ten times or more. This sequence joins TRBV20-1 and TRBJ2-7; 7 positions agree with TRBD2. Per germline, CDR1 DFQATT and CDR2 SNEGSKA (reference sequence). Trimming removed 2 bases from V and 3 bases from J; junction bases left unmatched: 10. The CDR3 runs to 15 residues. As DNA, the CDR3 is TGCAGTGCTAGAATAGGGCGGGAGCATGTCTACGAGCAGTACTTC. This sequence encodes CSARIGREHVYEQYF.

V gene TRBV7-8 combines with J gene TRBJ2-7; 13 bases are a match to TRBD2. Germline-derived CDR1 and CDR2 are SGHVS and FQNEAQ. There are 16 residues in the CDR3. After removal of 5 bases from V and 2 bases from J, the junction contained 6 bases not matched to a gene. For the CDR3, the DNA is TGTGCCAGCAGCCGGGGACTAGCGGGAAACGCCTACGAGCAGTACTTC. It yields the protein CASSRGLAGNAYEQYF. Based on the CDR3 plus reference TRBV7-8 and TRBJ2-7, the full variable domain is GAGVSQSPRYKVAKRGQDVALRCDPISGHVSLFWYQQALGQGPEFLTYFQNEAQLDKSGLPSDRFFAERPEGSVSTLKIQRTQQEDSAVYLCASSRGLAGNAYEQYFGPGTRLTVT.

This clonotype was observed a handful of times. The V call is TRBV6-1, the J call TRBJ2-4; tentative D call: TRBD2 (5 bases). Germline assignment: CDR1 MNHNS and CDR2 SASEGT. The CDR3 runs to 13 residues. The V end lost 7 bases, the J end lost 3 bases, and 10 bases lay between the germline ends. CDR3 coding DNA: TGTGCCAGCACAGAAGGGAGCAAAAACATTCAGTACTTC. This encodes CASTEGSKNIQYF.

The chain has TRBV20-1 and TRBJ2-2; 13 positions agree with TRBD2. V lost 2 bases to trimming and J lost 5 bases; unmatched junction nucleotides: 8. The CDR3 loop spans 17 amino acids. Germline V gene data show CDR1 as DFQATT and CDR2 as SNEGSKA (reference sequence). CDR3: CSARRGLAGSLTGELFF. The CDR3, as DNA: TGCAGTGCTAGAAGGGGACTAGCGGGGAGCCTAACCGGGGAGCTGTTTTTT.

This clonotype was recorded at least ten times. This chain joins TRBV11-2 and TRBJ2-5, with 8 positions matching TRBD1. The CDR3 consists of 14 residues. With 3 bases clipped from V and 5 bases from J, the junction kept 5 bases outside the gene matches. CDR1 is SGHAT, CDR2 FQNNGV, per germline. CDR3 amino acids: CASSFPGGRETQYF. The CDR3 nucleotides are TGTGCCAGCAGCTTTCCAGGGGGCAGGGAGACCCAGTACTTC.

The V and J genes are TRBV19 and TRBJ2-3; D is undetermined. Trimming cost V 7 bases and J 5 bases, with 4 bases left between them. Germline assignment: CDR1 LNHDA and CDR2 SQIVND (reference sequence). This CDR3 comprises 10 residues. In DNA, the CDR3 is TGTGCCAGTAAAGGAGATACGCAGTATTTT. This translates into CASKGDTQYF. The full variable domain, in which reference TRBV19 and TRBJ2-3 provide the parts outside the CDR3, is DGGITQSPKYLFRKEGQNVTLSCEQNLNHDAMYWYRQDPGQGLRLIYYSQIVNDFQKGDIAEGYSVSREKKESFPLTVTSAQKNPTAFYLCASKGDTQYFGPGTRLTVL.

This clonotype has more than one count but fewer than ten. This chain uses TRBV18 with TRBJ2-7, with 9 bases fitting TRBD1. The CDR3 runs 16 residues. Germline CDR1 and CDR2: KGHSH and LQKENI. Trimming at V came to 2 bases and at J to 1 base, leaving 6 bases not matched to a gene. As DNA, the CDR3 is TGTGCCAGCTCACCAGAGTTGACAGGGGGTTCCTACGAGCAGTACTTC. Translated: CASSPELTGGSYEQYF.

The V gene is TRBV6-5, the J gene TRBJ2-3; 13 nucleotides line up with TRBD2. Germline V lookup: CDR1 MNHEY, CDR2 SVGAGI. This CDR3 spans 19 amino acids. Trimming at V came to 3 bases and at J to 2 bases, leaving 11 bases not matched to a gene. In DNA form, the CDR3 reads TGTGCCAGCAGTTATGGCCCGTGGACTAGCGGGGGTCTCACAGATACGCAGTATTTT. Its translation: CASSYGPWTSGGLTDTQYF.

This clonotype was picked up many times. This chain uses TRBV20-1 with TRBJ1-1; perhaps TRBD1 as D (6 bases). Germline V CDR1 and CDR2: DFQATT, SNEGSKA (reference sequence). Trimming removed 0 bases at V and 4 bases at J, with 9 bases between. CDR3 length equals 13 residues. The chain's CDR3 is CSARDGGGTEAFF. Here the CDR3 DNA reads TGCAGTGCTAGAGATGGAGGGGGCACTGAAGCTTTCTTT.

The J gene is TRBJ2-3, the V gene TRBV20-1, with TRBD2 matching over 8 bases. Germline values: CDR1 DFQATT, CDR2 SNEGSKA (reference sequence). CDR3 length: 14 residues. The junction had 3 bases not matched to a gene; V was cut back by 1 base and J by 3 bases. CDR3 in DNA: TGCAGTGCTAGAGGACTAGCGTATACAGATACGCAGTATTTT. This codes for CSARGLAYTDTQYF.

This clonotype came up many times. V and J are TRBV2 and TRBJ2-2; D is possibly TRBD1 (5 bases). Trimming took 6 bases from V and 4 from J, leaving 9 bases between them. CDR1 and CDR2 from the germline V gene are SNHLY and FYNNEI. The CDR3 has 13 amino acids. Written as DNA, the CDR3 is TGTGCCAGCAGGACAGACCTCACCGGGGAGCTGTTTTTT. Its translation is CASRTDLTGELFF.

This clonotype showed up many times. The junction shows a germline mismatch at one end, possibly a read error. The chain has TRBV19 and TRBJ2-7; perhaps TRBD2 as D (5 bases). CDR1 is LNHDA, CDR2 SQIVND, per germline (reference sequence). This CDR3 has 13 residues. The CDR3 here is CASSIDAGYQQYF. For the CDR3, the DNA is TGTGCCAGTAGTATTGACGCGGGCTACCAGCAGTACTTC.

This clonotype has a count of ten or more. V gene TRBV2 combines with J gene TRBJ2-7; either TRBD1 or TRBD2 may fit D (5 bases each). CDR1 and CDR2 (germline): SNHLY, FYNNEI. The CDR3 has 12 amino acids. Trimming pared 6 bases from V and 4 bases from J, leaving 10 bases between. CDR3 sequence (DNA): TGTGCCAGCAGAGGGGACGGATACGAGCAGTACTTC. This sequence encodes CASRGDGYEQYF.

The chain combines TRBV19 with TRBJ2-5; 9 bases map to TRBD1. Germline-derived CDR1 and CDR2 are LNHDA and SQIVND (reference sequence). The CDR3 is 15 residues long. The trim removed 1 base at V and 3 bases at J, leaving 3 bases unmatched. CDR3 in DNA: TGTGCCAGTAGTATAGCCCGGGACAGGGAAGAGACCCAGTACTTC. It is translated as CASSIARDREETQYF. The variable domain in full, completed from reference TRBV19 and TRBJ2-5, reads DGGITQSPKYLFRKEGQNVTLSCEQNLNHDAMYWYRQDPGQGLRLIYYSQIVNDFQKGDIAEGYSVSREKKESFPLTVTSAQKNPTAFYLCASSIARDREETQYFGPGTRLLVL.

This clonotype was observed many times. The rearrangement links TRBV27 to TRBJ1-6; maybe TRBD1 (6 bases). Trimming removed 5 bases at V and 0 bases at J, with 14 bases between. This CDR3 comprises 17 residues. Germline CDR1 MNHEY, CDR2 SMNVEV (reference sequence). This CDR3 reads CASSRRDTTSYNSPLHF. The CDR3 DNA is TGTGCCAGCAGTAGGCGGGACACTACCTCCTATAATTCACCCCTCCACTTT.

This rearrangement joins TRBV10-3 to TRBJ1-6; D gene ambiguous. CDR3 length equals 13 residues. Germline CDR1 reads ENHRY; CDR2 reads SYGVKD. The V end was cut by 2 bases, the J end by 7 bases, with 6 bases between. The CDR3 bases are TGTGCCATCAGTGAGACAGAAAATTCACCCCTCCACTTT. This codes for CAISETENSPLHF.

This clonotype has more than one count but fewer than ten. The rearrangement joins TRBV27 to TRBJ1-5, with D maybe TRBD1 (5 bases). CDR1 MNHEY and CDR2 SMNVEV come from the germline V gene (reference sequence). The germline V and J ends were trimmed by 8 bases and 9 bases, with 11 bases remaining between them. CDR3 length: 11 residues. CDR3 sequence (DNA): TGTGCCAGCGGGGGAGGTCGGCCCCAGCATTTT. It is translated as CASGGGRPQHF.

Only one count was recorded for this clonotype. One base away lies a much larger clone, so this may be a sequencing read error. The CDR3 DNA reads TGTGCCAGCAAGCCCCCGGGTCACTCCCACAATGAGCAGTTCTTC. It translates to CASKPPGHSHNEQFF. The V gene is TRBV2, the J gene TRBJ2-1; D call uncertain. Germline V gene data show CDR1 as SNHLY and CDR2 as FYNNEI. The CDR3 has 15 residues.

This clonotype was counted at least ten times. The chain is built from TRBV12-3 or TRBV12-4 and TRBJ1-4; D is undetermined. CDR3 size: 13 residues. With 1 base removed from V and 6 bases from J, the gap between germline ends came to 6 bases. The CDR3 loop is CASSLGHDEKLFF. The CDR3 coding sequence is TGTGCCAGCAGTTTAGGACACGATGAAAAACTGTTTTTT.

This clonotype was observed at least ten times. The chain combines TRBV11-2 with TRBJ1-4; D is unclear. Germline loops: CDR1 SGHAT, CDR2 FQNNGV. The V end lost 6 bases, the J end lost 3 bases, and 14 bases lay between the germline ends. The CDR3 totals 15 residues. The CDR3 protein is CASSLSPSANEKLFF. The CDR3 DNA reads as TGTGCCAGCAGTTTAAGCCCTTCGGCTAATGAAAAACTGTTTTTT.

This chain links TRBV4-1 with TRBJ1-2; the D gene is possibly TRBD1 (6 bases). V lost 1 base and J lost 7, with 13 bases in between. The CDR3 is made up of 14 amino acids. Germline values: CDR1 MGHRA, CDR2 YSYEKL. The CDR3 region is CASSQVQQGPGYTF. In nucleotides, the CDR3 is TGCGCCAGCAGCCAAGTCCAACAGGGACCTGGCTACACCTTC.

This clonotype has a handful of counts. The V and J genes are TRBV9 and TRBJ2-3; TRBD1 or TRBD2 may be the D gene (5 bases each). The germline V gene has CDR1 SGDLS and CDR2 YYNGEE. Between the trimmed V and J ends, which lost 2 bases and 0 bases, there was a span of 10 bases. The CDR3 loop spans 15 amino acids. The CDR3 spells CASSVFGASTDTQYF. CDR3 sequence (DNA): TGTGCCAGCAGCGTCTTCGGGGCCAGCACAGATACGCAGTATTTT.

The chain combines TRBV9 with TRBJ2-5; D tentatively reads TRBD1 or TRBD2 (5 bases each). Trimming took off 0 bases at V and 2 bases at J, with 14 bases between the two ends. Germline V CDR1 and CDR2: SGDLS, YYNGEE. The CDR3 is made up of 16 amino acids. In DNA, the CDR3 is TGTGCCAGCAGCGTAGCGGGATCAAGGGGACAAGAGACCCAGTACTTC. It yields the protein CASSVAGSRGQETQYF.

Ten or more counts support this clonotype. The genes are TRBV2 and TRBJ2-5; 10 positions match TRBD2. This CDR3 region has 14 residues. Germline-derived CDR1 and CDR2 are SNHLY and FYNNEI. V shed 10 bases, J shed 0 bases, and the junction held 5 bases outside the gene matches. CDR3 loop: CAMSSGRHQETQYF. CDR3 nucleotide sequence: TGTGCCATGAGTAGCGGGAGGCACCAAGAGACCCAGTACTTC.

The chain joins TRBV27 to TRBJ2-6, with D unclear. V gave up 7 bases and J gave up 1 base, with 11 bases separating them. This CDR3 is built from 15 residues. Looked up from germline, CDR1 is MNHEY and CDR2 is SMNVEV (reference sequence). The CDR3 region has the DNA TGTGCCAGCAAGTCAGAATTTTCTGGGGCCAACGTCCTGACTTTC. It codes for CASKSEFSGANVLTF. The whole variable domain, remainder taken from reference TRBV27 and TRBJ2-6, is EAQVTQNPRYLITVTGKKLTVTCSQNMNHEYMSWYRQDPGLGLRQIYYSMNVEVTDKGDVPEGYKVSRKEKRNFPLILESPSPNQTSLYFCASKSEFSGANVLTFGAGSRLTVL.